This TCR beta chain came from a study of blood T cell repertoires in COVID-19. The CDR3 sequence is 15 residues long. CDR1 and CDR2 from the germline V gene are LNHDA and SQIVND (reference sequence). V shed 8 bases and J 5 bases; nucleotides not matched to a gene: 9. Clones were read by immunoSEQ multiplex PCR, and TCRdb kept only the in-frame ones, dropping some. The data hold about 160,000 clones, with approximately 80% observed a single time. Sequences were obtained from peripheral blood. The rearrangement uses TRBV19 and TRBJ1-3; 10 nucleotides align to TRBD1. This receptor was identified in a woman over 75 with active or convalescent COVID-19. Here the CDR3 reads CASGPGQGQRNTIYF. The CDR3 nucleotides are TGTGCCAGTGGGCCGGGACAGGGGCAAAGAAACACCATATATTTT.